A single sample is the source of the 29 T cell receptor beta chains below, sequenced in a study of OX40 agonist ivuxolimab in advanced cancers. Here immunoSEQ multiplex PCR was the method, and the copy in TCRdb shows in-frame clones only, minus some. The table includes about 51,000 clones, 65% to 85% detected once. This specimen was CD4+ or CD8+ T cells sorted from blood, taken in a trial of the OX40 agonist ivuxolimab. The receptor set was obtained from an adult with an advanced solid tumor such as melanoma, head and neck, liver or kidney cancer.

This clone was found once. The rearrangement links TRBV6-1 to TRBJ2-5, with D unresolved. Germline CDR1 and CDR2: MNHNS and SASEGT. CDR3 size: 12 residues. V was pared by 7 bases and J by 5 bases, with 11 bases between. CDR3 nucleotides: TGTGCCAGCACCCCGACCGGGGAGACCCAGTACTTC. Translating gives CASTPTGETQYF.

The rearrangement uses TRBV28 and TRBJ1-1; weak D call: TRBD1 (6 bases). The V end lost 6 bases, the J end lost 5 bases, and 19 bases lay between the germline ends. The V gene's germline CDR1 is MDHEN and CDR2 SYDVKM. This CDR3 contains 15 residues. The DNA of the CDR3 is TGTGCCAGCAGACAGAGAGGGGGGGCGCGGACTGAAGCTTTCTTT. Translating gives CASRQRGGARTEAFF.

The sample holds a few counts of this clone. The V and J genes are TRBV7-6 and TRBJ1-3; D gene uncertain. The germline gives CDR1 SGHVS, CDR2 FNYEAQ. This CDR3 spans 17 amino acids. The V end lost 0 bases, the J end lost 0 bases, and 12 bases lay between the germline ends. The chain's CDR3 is CASSLAGGRPSGNTIYF. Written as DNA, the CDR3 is TGTGCCAGCAGCTTAGCCGGTGGCAGGCCCTCTGGAAACACCATATATTTT.

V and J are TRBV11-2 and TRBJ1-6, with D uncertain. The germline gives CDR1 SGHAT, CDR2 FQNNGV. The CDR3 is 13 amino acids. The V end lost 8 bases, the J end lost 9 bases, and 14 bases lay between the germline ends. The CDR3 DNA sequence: TGTGCCAGCGCTTCCCAGCGGGGTTCACCCCTCCACTTT. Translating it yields CASASQRGSPLHF.

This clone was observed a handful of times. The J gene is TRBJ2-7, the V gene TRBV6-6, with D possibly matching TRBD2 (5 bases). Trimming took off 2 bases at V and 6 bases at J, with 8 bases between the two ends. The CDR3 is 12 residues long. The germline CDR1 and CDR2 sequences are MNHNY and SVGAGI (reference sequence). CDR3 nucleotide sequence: TGTGCCAGCAGTTACGGAACTAGCGAGCAGTACTTC. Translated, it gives CASSYGTSEQYF.

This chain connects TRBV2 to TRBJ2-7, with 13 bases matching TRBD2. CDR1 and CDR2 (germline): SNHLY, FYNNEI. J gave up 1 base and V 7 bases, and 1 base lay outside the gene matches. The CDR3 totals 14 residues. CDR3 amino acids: CASKLAGGSYEQYF. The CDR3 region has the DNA TGTGCCAGCAAACTAGCGGGAGGGTCCTACGAGCAGTACTTC.

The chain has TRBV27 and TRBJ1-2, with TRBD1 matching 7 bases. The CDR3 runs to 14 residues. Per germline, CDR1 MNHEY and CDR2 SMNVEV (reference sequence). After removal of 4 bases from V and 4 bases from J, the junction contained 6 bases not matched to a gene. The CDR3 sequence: CASSSPGQIYGYTF. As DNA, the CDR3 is TGTGCCAGCAGTTCACCGGGACAGATCTATGGCTACACCTTC.

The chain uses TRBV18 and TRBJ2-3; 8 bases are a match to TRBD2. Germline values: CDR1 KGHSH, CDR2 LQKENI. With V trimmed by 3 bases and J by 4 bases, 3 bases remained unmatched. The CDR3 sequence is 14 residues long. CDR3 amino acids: CASSPGRGSDTQYF. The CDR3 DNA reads TGTGCCAGCTCACCCGGGAGGGGGTCAGATACGCAGTATTTT.

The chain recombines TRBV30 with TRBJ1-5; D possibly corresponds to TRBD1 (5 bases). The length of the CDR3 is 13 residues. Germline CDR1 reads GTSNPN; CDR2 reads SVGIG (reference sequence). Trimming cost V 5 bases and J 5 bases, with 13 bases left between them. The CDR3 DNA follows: TGTGCCTGGGGGCCGGGGCTGGATCAGCCCCAGCATTTT. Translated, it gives CAWGPGLDQPQHF.

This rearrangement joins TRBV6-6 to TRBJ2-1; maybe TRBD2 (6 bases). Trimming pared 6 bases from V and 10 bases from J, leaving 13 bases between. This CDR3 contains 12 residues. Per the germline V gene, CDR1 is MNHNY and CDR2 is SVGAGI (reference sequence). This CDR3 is CASSPRRDEQFF. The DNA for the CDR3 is TGTGCCAGCAGCCCTAGGAGGGACGAGCAGTTCTTC.

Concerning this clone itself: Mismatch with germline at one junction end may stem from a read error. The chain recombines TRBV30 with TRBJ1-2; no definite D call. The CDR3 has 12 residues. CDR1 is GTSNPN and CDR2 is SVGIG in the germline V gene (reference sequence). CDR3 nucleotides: TGTGCCTGGAGTGGCGATTCCCTCGTAGGCGCCTTC. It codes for CAWSGDSLVGAF.

The CDR3 DNA is TGTGCCAGCAGTTTCAGTTTTGGCTACGAGCAGTACTTC. This codes for CASSFSFGYEQYF. This rearrangement joins TRBV27 to TRBJ2-7, with D unclear. CDR1 and CDR2 from the germline V gene are MNHEY and SMNVEV (reference sequence). Trimming stripped 3 bases from V and 3 bases from J, with 9 bases between. The CDR3 length is 13 residues.

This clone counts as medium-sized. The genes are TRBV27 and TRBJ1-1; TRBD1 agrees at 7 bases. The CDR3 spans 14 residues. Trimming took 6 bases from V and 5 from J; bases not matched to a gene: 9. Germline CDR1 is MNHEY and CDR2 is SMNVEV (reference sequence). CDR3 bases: TGTGCCAGCAGGACCCGGGACAGAGGGACTGAAGCTTTCTTT. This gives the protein CASRTRDRGTEAFF.

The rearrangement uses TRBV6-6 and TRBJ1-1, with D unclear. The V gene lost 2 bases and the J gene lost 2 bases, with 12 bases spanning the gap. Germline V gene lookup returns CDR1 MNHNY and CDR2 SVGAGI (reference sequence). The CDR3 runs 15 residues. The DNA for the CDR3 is TGTGCCAGCAGTTACGGTCCACACGAAAACACTGAAGCTTTCTTT. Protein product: CASSYGPHENTEAFF.

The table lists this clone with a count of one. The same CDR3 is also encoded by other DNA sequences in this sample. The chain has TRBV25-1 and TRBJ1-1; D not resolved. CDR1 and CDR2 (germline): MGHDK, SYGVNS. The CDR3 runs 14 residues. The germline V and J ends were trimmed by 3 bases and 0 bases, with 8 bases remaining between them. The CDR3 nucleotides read TGTGCCAGCAGTGATTGGGGTTTGAACACTGAAGCTTTCTTT. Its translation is CASSDWGLNTEAFF.

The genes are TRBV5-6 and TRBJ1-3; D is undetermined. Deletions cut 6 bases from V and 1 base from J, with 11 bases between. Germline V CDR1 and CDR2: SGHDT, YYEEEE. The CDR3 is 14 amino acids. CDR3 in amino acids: CASKNDPSGNTIYF. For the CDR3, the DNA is TGTGCCAGCAAAAACGACCCATCTGGAAACACCATATATTTT.

The CDR3 reads CASSLRTGTMEAFF. For the CDR3, the DNA is TGTGCCAGCAGCTTACGAACTGGGACTATGGAAGCTTTCTTT. V and J are TRBV7-3 and TRBJ1-1; TRBD1 might be the D (5 bases). This CDR3 is built from 14 residues. Germline V lookup: CDR1 SGHTA, CDR2 FQGTGA. V lost 2 bases and J 8 bases, leaving 15 bases between the germline ends.

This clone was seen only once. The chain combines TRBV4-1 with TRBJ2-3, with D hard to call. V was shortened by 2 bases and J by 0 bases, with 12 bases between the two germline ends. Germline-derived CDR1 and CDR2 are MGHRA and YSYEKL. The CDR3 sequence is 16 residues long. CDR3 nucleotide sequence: TGCGCCAGCAGCCAACTCCTGTTGCCTAGCACAGATACGCAGTATTTT. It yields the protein CASSQLLLPSTDTQYF.

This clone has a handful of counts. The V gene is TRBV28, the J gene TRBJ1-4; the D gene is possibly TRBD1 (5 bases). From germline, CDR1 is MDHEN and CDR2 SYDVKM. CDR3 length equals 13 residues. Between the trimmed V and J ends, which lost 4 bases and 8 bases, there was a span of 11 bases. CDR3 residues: CASSWQGREKLFF. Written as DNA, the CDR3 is TGTGCCAGCAGTTGGCAGGGTCGGGAAAAACTGTTTTTT. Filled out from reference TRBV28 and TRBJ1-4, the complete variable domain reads DVKVTQSSRYLVKRTGEKVFLECVQDMDHENMFWYRQDPGLGLRLIYFSYDVKMKEKGDIPEGYSVSREKKERFSLILESASTNQTSMYLCASSWQGREKLFFGSGTQLSVL.

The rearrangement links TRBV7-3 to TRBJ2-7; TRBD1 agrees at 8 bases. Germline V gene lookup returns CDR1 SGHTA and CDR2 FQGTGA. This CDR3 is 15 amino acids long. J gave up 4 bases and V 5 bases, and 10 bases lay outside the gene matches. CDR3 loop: CASSPGQGSVYEQYF. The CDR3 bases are TGTGCCAGCAGCCCCGGACAGGGAAGTGTTTACGAGCAGTACTTC.

CDR3 protein: CASSQLAGANEQFF. Here the CDR3 DNA reads TGTGCCAGCAGCCAACTAGCGGGAGCTAATGAGCAGTTCTTC. The J gene is TRBJ2-1, the V gene TRBV4-2; TRBD2 matches 10 bases. The CDR3 extends over 14 amino acids. V was clipped by 2 bases and J by 7 bases; unmatched bases: 2. Germline V gene data show CDR1 as LGHNA and CDR2 as YNFKEQ.

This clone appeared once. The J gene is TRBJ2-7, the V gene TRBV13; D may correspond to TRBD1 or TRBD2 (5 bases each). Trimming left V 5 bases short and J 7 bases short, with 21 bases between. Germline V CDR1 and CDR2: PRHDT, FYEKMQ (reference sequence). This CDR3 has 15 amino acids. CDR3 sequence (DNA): TGTGCCAGCAGCCCACGGGACGCAGAACTGGGTGAGCAGTACTTC. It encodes CASSPRDAELGEQYF.

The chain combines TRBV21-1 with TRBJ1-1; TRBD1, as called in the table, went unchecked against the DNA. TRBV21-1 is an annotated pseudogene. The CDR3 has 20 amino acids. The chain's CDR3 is CASSKATIGQGSTMNTEAFF. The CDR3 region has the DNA TGTGCCAGCAGCAAAGCGACCATCGGACAGGGGTCAACCATGAACACTGAAGCTTTCTTT.

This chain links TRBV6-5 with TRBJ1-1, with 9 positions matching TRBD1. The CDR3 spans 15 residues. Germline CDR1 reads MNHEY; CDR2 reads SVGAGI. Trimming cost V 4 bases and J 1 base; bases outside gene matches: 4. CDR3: CASSLGQGENTEAFF. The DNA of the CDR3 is TGTGCCAGCAGTTTGGGACAGGGTGAGAACACTGAAGCTTTCTTT.

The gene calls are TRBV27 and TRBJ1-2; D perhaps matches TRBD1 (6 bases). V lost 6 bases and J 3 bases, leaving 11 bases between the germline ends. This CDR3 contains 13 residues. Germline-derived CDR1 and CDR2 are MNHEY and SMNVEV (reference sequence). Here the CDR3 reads CASRQGIDYGYTF. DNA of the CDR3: TGTGCCAGCAGACAGGGTATCGACTATGGCTACACCTTC.

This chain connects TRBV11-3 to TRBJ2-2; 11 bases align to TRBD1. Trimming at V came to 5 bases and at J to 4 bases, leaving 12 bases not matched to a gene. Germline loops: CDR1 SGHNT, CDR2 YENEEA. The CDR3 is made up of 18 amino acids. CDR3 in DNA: TGTGCCAGCAGCCCCAGGACAGGGGGCTTTCGGGCCACCGGGGAGCTGTTTTTT. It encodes CASSPRTGGFRATGELFF.

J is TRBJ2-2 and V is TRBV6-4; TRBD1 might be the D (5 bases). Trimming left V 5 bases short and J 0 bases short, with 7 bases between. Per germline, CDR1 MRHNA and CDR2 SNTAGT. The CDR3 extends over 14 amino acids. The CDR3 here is CASSSGPNTGELFF. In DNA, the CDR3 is TGTGCCAGCAGTTCAGGGCCGAACACCGGGGAGCTGTTTTTT.

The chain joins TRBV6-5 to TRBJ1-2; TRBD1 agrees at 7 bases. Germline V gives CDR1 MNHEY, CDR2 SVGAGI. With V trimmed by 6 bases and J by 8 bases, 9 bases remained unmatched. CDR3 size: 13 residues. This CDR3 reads CASSPGQELGYTF. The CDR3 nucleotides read TGTGCCAGCAGCCCCGGACAGGAGCTGGGCTACACCTTC.

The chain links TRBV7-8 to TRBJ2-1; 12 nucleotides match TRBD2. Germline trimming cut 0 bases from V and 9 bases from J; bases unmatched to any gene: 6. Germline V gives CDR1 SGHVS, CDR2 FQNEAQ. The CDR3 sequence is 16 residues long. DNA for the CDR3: TGTGCCAGCAGCTTAGCGCGGCTAGCGGGAGGGGTTGAGCAGTTCTTC. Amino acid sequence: CASSLARLAGGVEQFF.